These 4 T cell receptor beta chains originate from one sample sequenced in a study of resident and recirculating memory T cells in vitiligo. Assay used: immunoSEQ multiplex PCR; TCRdb lists only in-frame clones, some missing. The sample lists around 76,000 clones, about 89% occurring once. Specimen: blood. The receptors were gathered from a male donor with vitiligo.

V is TRBV5-5 and J is TRBJ2-1; 9 bases fit TRBD1. The V gene's germline CDR1 is SGHKS and CDR2 YYEKEE (reference sequence). The V gene end was trimmed by 3 bases and the J gene end by 7 bases; junction bases not matched to a gene: 14. The CDR3 consists of 17 residues. The CDR3 is CASSSIVGTGLGNEQFF. The CDR3 DNA is TGTGCCAGCAGCTCCATCGTCGGGACAGGGCTTGGGAATGAGCAGTTCTTC. The full variable domain, rest sourced from reference TRBV5-5 and TRBJ2-1, is DAGVTQSPTHLIKTRGQQVTLRCSPISGHKSVSWYQQVLGQGPQFIFQYYEKEERGRGNFPDRFSARQFPNYSSELNVNALLLGDSALYLCASSSIVGTGLGNEQFFGPGTRLTVL.

This sequence joins TRBV6-6 and TRBJ2-7; tentatively, D is TRBD1 (6 bases). Germline V gene sequence: CDR1 MNHNY, CDR2 SVGAGI (reference sequence). The CDR3 consists of 16 residues. Deletions cut 10 bases from V and 1 base from J, with 23 bases between. CDR3 region: CATRQRDTDFSYEQYF. The CDR3 nucleotides are TGTGCCACCAGACAAAGGGACACTGATTTTTCCTACGAGCAGTACTTC.

The J gene is TRBJ2-2, the V gene TRBV9; the D gene is possibly TRBD2 (5 bases). The V end was cut by 0 bases, the J end by 3 bases, with 9 bases between. The CDR3 spans 15 residues. From germline, CDR1 is SGDLS and CDR2 YYNGEE. The CDR3 loop is CASSVATGYTGELFF. CDR3 nucleotides: TGTGCCAGCAGCGTAGCTACGGGGTACACCGGGGAGCTGTTTTTT.

V usage is TRBV10-3 and J usage is TRBJ1-1; D is undetermined. Germline-derived CDR1 and CDR2 are ENHRY and SYGVKD. The germline V and J ends were trimmed by 6 bases and 0 bases, with 17 bases remaining between them. The CDR3 is 16 residues long. In nucleotides, the CDR3 is TGTGCCATCAGGAACAGTGGATCACCTTTGAACACTGAAGCTTTCTTT. Translated, it gives CAIRNSGSPLNTEAFF.